Included here is one T cell receptor (beta chain) sequence, with context. This likely comes from a read error, as the CDR3 has no conserved phenylalanine or tryptophan at its end. No DNA is shown, since the ends of the CDR3 on it are uncertain; the CDR3 is the one TCRdb lists. This sample was included in a study of esophageal squamous cell carcinoma under preoperative chemotherapy. The CDR3 length is 16 residues, termini included. The V gene's germline CDR1 is SEHNR and CDR2 FQNEAQ (reference sequence). Regarding time point: before preoperative PTX-NDP chemotherapy. Each CDR3 protein is one row after TCRdb ran MiXCR on the PCR reads. The sample has about 30,000 distinct CDR3 sequences; under 60% are singletons.

Sampling was done from a patient given preoperative chemotherapy. This receptor was taken from a human donor with esophageal squamous cell carcinoma. The donor label of this sample is uncertain. J is TRBJ2-5 and V is TRBV7-9; TRBD2 is the table's D call, not checked against the DNA. CDR3 sequence reads: CASSAPTSGMRATRFS.